These T cell receptor beta chains were read from a single sample in a study of shared T cell receptors in the human thymus. The table came from immunoSEQ multiplex PCR; TCRdb's copy has only in-frame clones and leaves some out. Seen here are roughly 550,000 clones, about 84% observed once, and the top ten hold 0.013%. The data also belong to a second study, concerning human thymus T cells.

The sequencing input was thymocytes. These receptors all come from a boy under three years old with a congenital heart defect. Both conserved end residues are part of each CDR3. D genes are given only for firm matches. Not every row has a clone size; where given, it reads once, few, many or a size class.

d_gene,j_gene,v_gene,len,abundance,CDR3nt,CDR3aa
TRBD2,TRBJ2-7,TRBV6-1,17,-,TGTGCCAGCAGTGAACGTGGACTAGCGGGAGGGTTCTACGAGCAGTACTTC,CASSERGLAGGFYEQYF
TRBD2,TRBJ2-7,TRBV5-1,15,-,TGCGCCAGCAGACCCCTAGCGGGTCGCGCCTACGAGCAGTACTTC,CASRPLAGRAYEQYF
-,TRBJ2-2,TRBV19,10,few,TGTGTAGTTAACACCGGGGAGCTGTTTTTT,CVVNTGELFF
TRBD1,TRBJ2-7,TRBV9,16,-,TGTGCCAGCAGCGGTCCCACCACAGGGGGGACCTACGAGCAGTACTTC,CASSGPTTGGTYEQYF
TRBD2,TRBJ2-1,TRBV4-3,16,-,TGCGCCAGCAGCCAAGATGGCGGGGGGGTTGAGTATGAGCAGTTCTTC,CASSQDGGGVEYEQFF
-,TRBJ2-7,TRBV5-6,14,-,TGTGCCAGCAGCCCTGGACTGGGGGGCTACGAGCAGTACTTC,CASSPGLGGYEQYF
TRBD1,TRBJ1-1,TRBV7-3,16,once,TGTGCCAGCAGCCCGGACAGGGGGCAGGGGAACACTGAAGCTTTCTTT,CASSPDRGQGNTEAFF
TRBD1,TRBJ2-1,TRBV5-6,15,-,TGTGCCAGCAGCTTGGAACAGGGGTCCTACAATGAGCAGTTCTTC,CASSLEQGSYNEQFF
TRBD1,TRBJ2-7,TRBV11-3,13,-,TGTGCCAGCAGCCCGAGACAGGGCTACGAGCAGTACTTC,CASSPRQGYEQYF
-,TRBJ2-7,TRBV28,14,once,TGTGCCAGCAGACCGACAGGCTGCTCCTACGAGCAGTACTTC,CASRPTGCSYEQYF
-,TRBJ2-7,TRBV5-1,15,-,TGCGCCAGCAGCCCCGGGGGGCTTTTCGCCTACGAGCAGTACTTC,CASSPGGLFAYEQYF
TRBD1,TRBJ2-7,TRBV12-5,15,-,TGTGCTAGTGGTTCCCAGACAGGGGAATCGTACGAGCAGTACTTC,CASGSQTGESYEQYF
TRBD1,TRBJ2-7,TRBV6-5,15,-,TGTGCCAGCATTGGTAGAAACAGGGGGCGAGGCGAGCAGTACTTC,CASIGRNRGRGEQYF
TRBD2,TRBJ2-1,TRBV14,16,-,TGTGCCAGCAGCCAAGATGTCGGCGGGAGGGCCAATGAGCAGTTCTTC,CASSQDVGGRANEQFF
-,TRBJ2-2,TRBV5-1,14,-,TGCGCCAGCAGCACTGCCCCGAACACCGGGGAGCTGTTTTTT,CASSTAPNTGELFF
-,TRBJ1-2,TRBV15,14,-,TGTGCCACCAGCAGCGAACAGGGACCGTATGGCTACACCTTC,CATSSEQGPYGYTF
TRBD2,TRBJ2-3,TRBV4-3,18,-,TGCGCCAGCAGCCAAGTTGACCCCCTAGCGGGAGGGATGGATACGCAGTATTTT,CASSQVDPLAGGMDTQYF
-,TRBJ2-7,TRBV23-1,17,-,TGCGCCAGCAGTCACTCGAGGGGGGGCAGGGGATCCTACGAGCAGTACTTC,CASSHSRGGRGSYEQYF
-,TRBJ2-7,TRBV6-1,14,-,TGTGCCAGCAGTGAAAGTGGGCCCCACTACGAGCAGTACTTC,CASSESGPHYEQYF
TRBD2,TRBJ2-7,TRBV5-1,16,-,TGCGCCAGCAGCTTGGCCGGGACTAGCGGTCCCTACGAGCAGTACTTC,CASSLAGTSGPYEQYF
TRBD2,TRBJ2-7,TRBV4-2,17,-,TGTGCCAGCAGCCAAGTACCCACAAGCGGGAGTGTGGGCGAGCAGTACTTC,CASSQVPTSGSVGEQYF
TRBD2,TRBJ2-7,TRBV11-2,15,-,TGTGCCAGCAGCTATTCGGGCGGGAGGCTATACGAGCAGTACTTC,CASSYSGGRLYEQYF
TRBD1,TRBJ2-2,TRBV12-5,18,-,TGTGCTAGTGGTTTGGCTTCGCCTGGGACAGGGGTTCCCGGGGAGCTGTTTTTT,CASGLASPGTGVPGELFF
TRBD2,TRBJ2-2,TRBV10-3,23,-,TGTGCCATCAGTGAGTCGACCGATGGACTAGCGGGCCCCGATCCCATATACACCGGGGAGCTGTTTTTT,CAISESTDGLAGPDPIYTGELFF